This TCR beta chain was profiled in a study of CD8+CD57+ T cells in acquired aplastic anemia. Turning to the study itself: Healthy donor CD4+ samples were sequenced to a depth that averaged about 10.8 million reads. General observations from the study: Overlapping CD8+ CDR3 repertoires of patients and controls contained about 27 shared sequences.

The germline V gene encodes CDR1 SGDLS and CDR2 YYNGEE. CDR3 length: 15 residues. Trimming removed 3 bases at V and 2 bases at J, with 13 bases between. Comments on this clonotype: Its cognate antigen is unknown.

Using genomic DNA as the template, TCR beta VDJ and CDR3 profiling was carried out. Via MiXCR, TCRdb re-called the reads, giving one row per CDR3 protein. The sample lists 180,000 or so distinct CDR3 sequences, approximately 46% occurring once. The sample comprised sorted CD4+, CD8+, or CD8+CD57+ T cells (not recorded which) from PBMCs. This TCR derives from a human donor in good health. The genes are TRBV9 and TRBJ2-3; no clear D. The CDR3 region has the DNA TGTGCCAGCAGCGCCGAGGTCCAAACCACAGATACGCAGTATTTT. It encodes CASSAEVQTTDTQYF.